This T cell receptor (beta chain) originates from a study of T-cell reconstitution after alpha-beta-depleted transplantation in children. The authors prepared the TCRbeta library with unique molecular identifiers. In TCRdb, the PCR reads were re-called with MiXCR into one record per CDR3 protein. The data show about 360,000 distinct CDR3 sequences, approximately 12% seen once. This clonotype was counted ten times or more. This clonotype originated in a human donor who donated a stem cell graft to a child with Fanconi anemia. Specimen: PBMCs, collected from the stem cell graft.

CDR3 protein: CASSRNGRTEAFF. DNA for the CDR3: TGTGCCAGCAGTAGGAACGGGAGGACTGAAGCTTTCTTT. This rearrangement joins TRBV25-1 to TRBJ1-1; D remains unclear. The CDR3 totals 13 residues. Germline V gene data show CDR1 as MGHDK and CDR2 as SYGVNS. V was shortened by 5 bases and J by 5 bases, with 12 bases between the two germline ends.